The rows below give T cell receptor beta chains drawn from one sample of a study of cytomegalovirus exposure and HLA in healthy donors. TCRdb keeps only in-frame clones here, not all; method: immunoSEQ multiplex PCR. The sample includes under 200,000 clones, around 84% of them seen just once. Sequenced sample: PBMCs. These receptors originate from a man younger than 30 in good health and CMV-seronegative. Each CDR3 is given with its conserved first and last residue. D genes are given only for firm matches. Clone size is not always given. Where it is, it says once, few, many or a class for expanded clones.

DNA | CDR3 | J | size | D | V
TGCGCCAGCAGCTTAGGGCAGGGCCAAGAGACCCAGTACTTC | CASSLGQGQETQYF | TRBJ2-5 | . | . | TRBV5-1
TGTGCCAGCCAGGGGCAGAGCACCGGGGAGCTGTTTTTT | CASQGQSTGELFF | TRBJ2-2 | . | . | TRBV21-1
TGTGCCAGCAGCTGGCGGCCGGGACTAGAGAACACCGGGGAGCTGTTTTTT | CASSWRPGLENTGELFF | TRBJ2-2 | . | TRBD2 | TRBV5-8
TGTGCCACCAGCGGCGGACTCACAACTAATGAAAAACTGTTTTTT | CATSGGLTTNEKLFF | TRBJ1-4 | . | . | TRBV15
TGCGCCAGCAGCCAAGATCCCGGGACAGGGGCGAACGAGCAGTACTTC | CASSQDPGTGANEQYF | TRBJ2-7 | . | TRBD1 | TRBV4-1
TGTGCCAGCACCTCCGGGACTAGCGGACAAGAGACCCAGTACTTC | CASTSGTSGQETQYF | TRBJ2-5 | . | TRBD2 | TRBV2
TGTGCCAGCAGCTCAACAGGGGTTCGTCTCTACGAGCAGTACTTC | CASSSTGVRLYEQYF | TRBJ2-7 | . | TRBD1 | TRBV28
TGTGCTAGCAGCTTAGGACAGGGCACTGAAGCTTTCTTT | CASSLGQGTEAFF | TRBJ1-1 | . | TRBD1 | TRBV7-7
TGTGCCAGCAGTGTCTCTGAAAAACTGTTTTTT | CASSVSEKLFF | TRBJ1-4 | . | . | TRBV2
TGTGCCAGCAGCTTAACTAGCGGGGGGCTCGAGCAGTTCTTC | CASSLTSGGLEQFF | TRBJ2-1 | . | TRBD2 | TRBV7-2
TGCAGCGTGGCCGGGGGACGGTCTAGCACAGATACGCAGTATTTT | CSVAGGRSSTDTQYF | TRBJ2-3 | . | . | TRBV29-1
TGCGCCAGCAGCCTGAGAGCCTCACAGGGTCTGAGCGAGCAGTACTTC | CASSLRASQGLSEQYF | TRBJ2-7 | . | . | TRBV5-1
TGTGCCAGCAGTCCCCGGTTAGATACGCAGTATTTT | CASSPRLDTQYF | TRBJ2-3 | . | . | TRBV27
TGTGCCAGCAGCCCCCCTGGGGGGACTAGCTTCGGCCAGTACTTC | CASSPPGGTSFGQYF | TRBJ2-5 | once | TRBD2 | TRBV7-2
TGCGCCAGCGGTACCACTACAACCGGGGAGCTGTTTTTT | CASGTTTTGELFF | TRBJ2-2 | . | . | TRBV5-1
TGTGCCAGCAGCCAAGATTTAGAGCGGGACTTCTACAATGAGCAGTTCTTC | CASSQDLERDFYNEQFF | TRBJ2-1 | . | TRBD2 | TRBV14
TGTGCCAGTAGTCTAGGGGGAGGGTATCAGCCCCAGCATTTT | CASSLGGGYQPQHF | TRBJ1-5 | once | . | TRBV19
TGTGCTAGTGGTTTGACCCCATCCGGCAGGGGCCGCACAGATACGCAGTATTTT | CASGLTPSGRGRTDTQYF | TRBJ2-3 | once | . | TRBV12-5
TGTGCCAGTAGATCAACAGGGGGCGGTTCCTACGAGCAGTACTTC | CASRSTGGGSYEQYF | TRBJ2-7 | . | TRBD1 | TRBV19
TGTTCCAGCAGCTTACTTAGTAGCGGGAGGGCTGGAGAGCAGTACTTC | CSSSLLSSGRAGEQYF | TRBJ2-7 | . | TRBD2 | TRBV7-9
TGTGCCAGCAGCCCTCGTGACAGGGTCCCCTACAATGAGCAGTTCTTC | CASSPRDRVPYNEQFF | TRBJ2-1 | . | TRBD1 | TRBV7-3
TGTGCCAGCACCCCCGGACAGGCCAACTATGGCTACACCTTC | CASTPGQANYGYTF | TRBJ1-2 | . | TRBD1 | TRBV5-5
TGTGCCAGCAGCTTGGCCGCGGGTTACGAGCAGTACTTC | CASSLAAGYEQYF | TRBJ2-7 | . | . | TRBV5-4
TGTGCCAGCAGTGACGGGGACTTGAACTACGAGCAGTACTTC | CASSDGDLNYEQYF | TRBJ2-7 | . | . | TRBV6-1
TGCGCCAGCAGTCAAGGGGACAGATCCTACGAGCAGTACTTC | CASSQGDRSYEQYF | TRBJ2-7 | . | TRBD1 | TRBV23-1